This record looks at one T cell receptor beta chain sequence and its context. These data belong to a study of blood T cells in healthy people across ages. Sample-barcoded 5' priming and a J-beta primer mix drove a second PCR of roughly 7 to 11 cycles. CDR3-containing paired-end reads numbering at least 2.5 million came from each sample. Using its own MiXCR run on the 5' RACE reads, TCRdb lists one record per CDR3 protein. Altogether approximately 810,000 distinct CDR3 sequences are present, 25% to 30% being singletons, with the ten largest covering 15% to 20%. V lost 6 bases and J 0 bases, leaving 13 bases between the germline ends. Germline loops: CDR1 MGHDK, CDR2 SYGVNS. CDR3 length equals 15 residues.

V gene TRBV25-1 combines with J gene TRBJ2-3, with a possible D match to TRBD2 (6 bases). The sample consisted of blood. The sequence came from an elderly woman in good health. CDR3 residues: CASSSGLRSTDTQYF. The DNA of the CDR3 is TGTGCCAGCAGCTCGGGACTCCGAAGCACAGATACGCAGTATTTT.